Listed here are 28 T cell receptor beta chains from one sample, sequenced in a study of T-cell reconstitution after alpha-beta-depleted transplantation in children. Unique molecular identifiers were incorporated into the prepared TCRbeta library. MiXCR was run by TCRdb on the PCR reads, yielding one entry per CDR3 protein. The data show hundreds of thousands of distinct CDR3 sequences, with 16% seen just once and over 0.95% held by the top ten. The sequenced sample was PBMCs from the stem cell graft donor, obtained from the stem cell graft. Receptors originate from a human donor who donated a stem cell graft to a child with acute myeloid leukemia.

Ten or more counts support this clonotype. The gene calls are TRBV20-1 and TRBJ2-2; D tentatively fits TRBD1 or TRBD2 (5 bases each). The length of the CDR3 is 15 residues. V lost 0 bases and J 0 bases, leaving 8 bases between the germline ends. Germline V gives CDR1 DFQATT, CDR2 SNEGSKA (reference sequence). Written as DNA, the CDR3 is TGCAGTGCTAGAGAAGTGGGGGCGAACACCGGGGAGCTGTTTTTT. This codes for CSAREVGANTGELFF.

This clonotype was observed a handful of times. This chain joins TRBV28 and TRBJ1-6; weak D call: TRBD1 (6 bases). Looked up from germline, CDR1 is MDHEN and CDR2 is SYDVKM. CDR3 length: 15 amino acids. V was trimmed by 5 bases and J by 9 bases, leaving 17 bases between them. The DNA for the CDR3 is TGTGCCAGCAGTGACGCCCAGGGGCTAGGTTCACCCCTCCACTTT. Encoded protein: CASSDAQGLGSPLHF.

This clonotype was recorded many times. This rearrangement joins TRBV4-2 to TRBJ2-1; a possible D gene is TRBD2 (7 bases). Germline V gene data show CDR1 as LGHNA and CDR2 as YNFKEQ. The CDR3 extends over 16 amino acids. Trimming took 1 base from V and 7 from J, leaving 17 bases between them. CDR3 coding DNA: TGTGCCAGCAGCCAAGGCGTAGGGGGGGCGAAGAATGAGCAGTTCTTC. The encoded protein is CASSQGVGGAKNEQFF.

At least ten counts were recorded for this clonotype. V usage is TRBV29-1 and J usage is TRBJ1-3; D may be TRBD1 (5 bases). Trimming took off 2 bases at V and 4 bases at J, with 6 bases between the two ends. The CDR3 covers 12 residues. Germline V gene sequence: CDR1 SQVTM, CDR2 ANQGSEA. CDR3 DNA sequence: TGCAGCGTTGAAAAGGGGGGAAACACCATATATTTT. This translates into CSVEKGGNTIYF.

In its sample, this clonotype was seen a few times. J is TRBJ2-2 and V is TRBV9, with D unresolved. Between the trimmed V and J ends, which lost 0 bases and 4 bases, there was a span of 7 bases. This CDR3 region has 14 residues. The V gene's germline CDR1 is SGDLS and CDR2 YYNGEE. The CDR3 protein is CASSVERPTGELFF. The CDR3 coding sequence is TGTGCCAGCAGCGTAGAACGTCCCACCGGGGAGCTGTTTTTT. Full variable domain (outside the CDR3, taken from reference TRBV9 and TRBJ2-2): DSGVTQTPKHLITATGQRVTLRCSPRSGDLSVYWYQQSLDQGLQFLIQYYNGEERAKGNILERFSAQQFPDLHSELNLSSLELGDSALYFCASSVERPTGELFFGEGSRLTVL.

Note on this clonotype: The junction and the germline gene differ at one end; a read error may be behind it. The genes are TRBV12-3 or TRBV12-4 and TRBJ1-1; 7 bases map to TRBD1. The CDR3 contains 14 residues. The CDR3 here is CASNRQGMNTDAFF. In DNA, the CDR3 is TGTGCCAGCAACCGACAGGGAATGAACACTGACGCTTTCTTT.

The V gene is TRBV21-1, the J gene TRBJ2-7; TRBD2, the table's D call, was not compared with the DNA. TRBV21-1 is a pseudogene locus. This CDR3 is built from 15 residues. This CDR3 is CASSTGAELKYEQYV. CDR3 nucleotide sequence: TGTGCCAGCAGCACGGGAGCGGAACTTAAGTACGAGCAGTACGTC.

This clonotype was seen at least ten times. The rearrangement links TRBV29-1 to TRBJ2-2, with a possible D match to TRBD1 (6 bases). The CDR3 runs to 14 residues. V lost 7 bases and J 4 bases, leaving 16 bases between the germline ends. Germline CDR1 is SQVTM and CDR2 is ANQGSEA. The CDR3 DNA reads TGCAGCGCCGCTCCGTCGACAGGCACCGGGGAGCTGTTTTTT. Translated: CSAAPSTGTGELFF.

This clonotype was picked up many times. CDR3 bases: TGTGCCAGCAGTTTAGGGCTAGCGGAGGGCAATGAGCAGTTCTTC. Protein: CASSLGLAEGNEQFF. The V gene is TRBV12-3 or TRBV12-4, the J gene TRBJ2-1; 7 nucleotides align to TRBD2. The ends lost 1 base at V and 6 bases at J; junction bases unmatched: 6. This CDR3 comprises 15 residues.

The table lists this clonotype with a few counts. V usage is TRBV7-2 and J usage is TRBJ2-5; 12 bases match TRBD2. This CDR3 spans 16 amino acids. CDR1 SGHTA and CDR2 FQGNSA come from the germline V gene. V was clipped by 5 bases and J by 5 bases; unmatched bases: 9. The CDR3 reads CASSPGLAGWYETQYF. The CDR3, as DNA: TGTGCCAGCAGCCCCGGACTAGCGGGGTGGTACGAGACCCAGTACTTC.

There are many counts of this clonotype. The chain is built from TRBV6-5 and TRBJ1-2; no clear D gene. V lost 3 bases and J 2 bases, leaving 16 bases between the germline ends. Germline loops: CDR1 MNHEY, CDR2 SVGAGI. The CDR3 contains 16 residues. CDR3 amino acids: CASSYKGGRANYGYTF. Here the CDR3 DNA reads TGTGCCAGCAGTTATAAAGGTGGCAGAGCCAACTATGGCTACACCTTC.

This clonotype was counted between two and nine times. The rearrangement links TRBV7-6 to TRBJ2-3; D could derive from TRBD1 or TRBD2 (5 bases each). Germline CDR1 SGHVS, CDR2 FNYEAQ. V was pared by 0 bases and J by 2 bases, with 12 bases between. The CDR3 is 16 residues long. Here the CDR3 DNA reads TGTGCCAGCAGCTTAGCGCCGGGACCATACACAGATACGCAGTATTTT. It specifies CASSLAPGPYTDTQYF.

This clonotype was observed at least ten times. The chain links TRBV20-1 to TRBJ2-1, with a tentative D call TRBD2 (6 bases). CDR3 length: 16 residues. Per the germline V gene, CDR1 is DFQATT and CDR2 is SNEGSKA (reference sequence). The ends were cut back, 4 bases at V and 0 bases at J, with 16 bases in the middle. Here the CDR3 reads CSATPSGLGSYNEQFF. DNA of the CDR3: TGCAGTGCTACCCCCAGCGGGCTGGGCTCCTACAATGAGCAGTTCTTC.

This clonotype was seen at least ten times. The J gene is TRBJ1-5, the V gene TRBV20-1, with TRBD1 as a possible D gene (6 bases). With 3 bases removed from V and 3 bases from J, the gap between germline ends came to 21 bases. Germline V gives CDR1 DFQATT, CDR2 SNEGSKA (reference sequence). CDR3 length equals 17 residues. In DNA form, the CDR3 reads TGCAGTGCTAGCCCTCCCTCCGGGACATCAGCCAATCAGCCCCAGCATTTT. Its protein product is CSASPPSGTSANQPQHF.

This clonotype was recorded many times. The chain combines TRBV20-1 with TRBJ2-7; TRBD2 matches at 7 bases. The CDR3 is 12 residues long. CDR1 and CDR2 from the germline V gene are DFQATT and SNEGSKA (reference sequence). V shed 2 bases, J shed 5 bases, and the junction held 3 bases outside the gene matches. In DNA, the CDR3 is TGCAGTGCTAGAAGGGACTACCACGAGCAGTACGTC. Amino acids: CSARRDYHEQYV.

This clonotype came up many times. This chain uses TRBV29-1 with TRBJ1-4; D remains ambiguous. CDR3 length equals 11 residues. The germline V and J ends were trimmed by 5 bases and 3 bases, with 4 bases remaining between them. CDR1 SQVTM and CDR2 ANQGSEA come from the germline V gene. The CDR3: CSVTANEKLFF. For the CDR3, the DNA is TGCAGCGTTACGGCTAATGAAAAACTGTTTTTT.

This clonotype was seen ten or more times. The chain links TRBV5-1 to TRBJ2-5; TRBD1 matches 8 bases. The CDR3 extends over 15 amino acids. V shed 2 bases, J shed 2 bases, and the junction held 5 bases outside the gene matches. The germline gives CDR1 SGHRS, CDR2 YFSETQ. The CDR3 spells CASSFGQGNQETQYF. The CDR3 DNA reads as TGCGCCAGCAGCTTTGGACAGGGCAATCAAGAGACCCAGTACTTC.

A few counts support this clonotype. The gene calls are TRBV5-1 and TRBJ2-3; no firm D call. Per germline, CDR1 SGHRS and CDR2 YFSETQ. CDR3 length: 13 amino acids. V was clipped by 0 bases and J by 2 bases, with 4 bases between them. CDR3 bases: TGCGCCAGCAGCTTGGCTTTCACAGATACGCAGTATTTT. As protein: CASSLAFTDTQYF.

This clonotype was recorded many times. The genes are TRBV7-2 and TRBJ2-3; no firm D call. Trimming took 1 base from V and 2 from J, leaving 4 bases between them. The CDR3 extends over 13 amino acids. The V gene's germline CDR1 is SGHTA and CDR2 FQGNSA. The DNA for the CDR3 is TGTGCCAGCAGCTTAGACCCCACAGATACGCAGTATTTT. Its translation: CASSLDPTDTQYF.

This chain joins TRBV5-5 and TRBJ1-4; D remains ambiguous. Germline assignment: CDR1 SGHKS and CDR2 YYEKEE (reference sequence). V lost 7 bases, J lost 1 base, and 11 bases lay in between. The CDR3 contains 14 residues. For the CDR3, the DNA is TGTGCCAGCGCCGCTCGAGGAACTAATGAAAAACTGTTTTTT. It yields the protein CASAARGTNEKLFF.

The rearrangement uses TRBV24-1 and TRBJ2-5; 8 bases line up with TRBD2. The J segment lost 5 bases and the V segment lost 8 bases, leaving 15 bases of the junction unmatched. CDR1 KGHDR and CDR2 SFDVKD come from the germline V gene. This CDR3 spans 16 amino acids. The CDR3 nucleotides are TGTGCCACCAATCTTAGCGGCCGGGAGGGTTTGGAGACCCAGTACTTC. It translates to CATNLSGREGLETQYF.

In this sample, this clonotype turned up many times. V gene TRBV6-5 combines with J gene TRBJ2-5; D unclear. The germline gives CDR1 MNHEY, CDR2 SVGAGI. This CDR3 spans 14 amino acids. The V gene lost 2 bases and the J gene lost 5 bases, with 12 bases spanning the gap. Here the CDR3 reads CASSYANLLETQYF. CDR3 coding DNA: TGTGCCAGCAGTTACGCGAACCTCCTGGAGACCCAGTACTTC.

In its sample, this clonotype was seen a few times. The rearrangement joins TRBV30 to TRBJ2-7, with D perhaps TRBD1 or TRBD2 (5 bases each). In germline, CDR1 is GTSNPN, CDR2 SVGIG (reference sequence). V lost 3 bases and J 4 bases, leaving 16 bases between the germline ends. The CDR3 totals 14 residues. The CDR3 loop reads CAWRAQGRTYEQYF. The CDR3 nucleotides read TGTGCCTGGAGGGCCCAGGGCAGGACTTACGAGCAGTACTTC. Full variable domain (missing parts from reference TRBV30 and TRBJ2-7): SQTIHQWPATLVQPVGSPLSLECTVEGTSNPNLYWYRQAAGRGLQLLFYSVGIGQISSEVPQNLSASRPQDRQFILSSKKLLLSDSGFYLCAWRAQGRTYEQYFGPGTRLTVT.

This clonotype occurred a few times. J is TRBJ2-1 and V is TRBV6-2 or TRBV6-3, with 13 bases identical to TRBD2. V shed 5 bases, J shed 5 bases, and the junction held 6 bases outside the gene matches. The CDR3 is 16 residues long. Germline assignment: CDR1 MNHEY and CDR2 SVGEGT. CDR3 residues: CASSQGLAGTDNEQFF. The CDR3, as DNA: TGTGCCAGCAGTCAGGGACTAGCGGGGACGGACAATGAGCAGTTCTTC.

As regards this clonotype: Possible read error: a much larger clone is one base away. The J gene is TRBJ2-5, the V gene TRBV7-9; 8 bases map to TRBD2. This CDR3 is built from 14 residues. Germline-derived CDR1 and CDR2 are SEHNR and FQNEAQ (reference sequence). The CDR3 is CASSPRTSSTTPYF. The CDR3 bases are TGTGCCAGCAGCCCAAGGACTAGCTCGACGACCCCGTACTTC. Full variable domain (outside the CDR3, taken from reference TRBV7-9 and TRBJ2-5): DTGVSQNPRHKITKRGQNVTFRCDPISEHNRLYWYRQTLGQGPEFLTYFQNEAQLEKSRLLSDRFSAERPKGSFSTLEIQRTEQGDSAMYLCASSPRTSSTTPYFGPGTRLLVL.

This clonotype was observed many times. The J gene is TRBJ2-3, the V gene TRBV30; D unclear. V dropped 4 bases and J dropped 1 base, with 15 bases sitting between them. The CDR3 sequence is 15 residues long. CDR1 and CDR2 (germline): GTSNPN, SVGIG (reference sequence). CDR3 nucleotides: TGTGCCTGGACTACCGTGGGTTGGGGCACAGATACGCAGTATTTT. Translating gives CAWTTVGWGTDTQYF.

This clonotype was found many times. The chain joins TRBV29-1 to TRBJ1-1, with TRBD1 matching 9 bases. V lost 6 bases to trimming and J lost 7 bases; unmatched junction nucleotides: 9. Germline assignment: CDR1 SQVTM and CDR2 ANQGSEA. CDR3 length: 13 amino acids. CDR3 amino acids: CSVQDLTGGEAFF. In DNA, the CDR3 is TGCAGCGTCCAAGATCTGACAGGGGGTGAAGCTTTCTTT.

The table lists this clonotype with many counts. This chain connects TRBV20-1 to TRBJ2-1; D is uncertain. From germline, CDR1 is DFQATT and CDR2 SNEGSKA (reference sequence). The CDR3 has 14 residues. With 1 base removed from V and 0 bases from J, the gap between germline ends came to 7 bases. The CDR3 is CSARVPSSYNEQFF. For the CDR3, the DNA is TGCAGTGCTAGAGTCCCGAGCTCCTACAATGAGCAGTTCTTC.